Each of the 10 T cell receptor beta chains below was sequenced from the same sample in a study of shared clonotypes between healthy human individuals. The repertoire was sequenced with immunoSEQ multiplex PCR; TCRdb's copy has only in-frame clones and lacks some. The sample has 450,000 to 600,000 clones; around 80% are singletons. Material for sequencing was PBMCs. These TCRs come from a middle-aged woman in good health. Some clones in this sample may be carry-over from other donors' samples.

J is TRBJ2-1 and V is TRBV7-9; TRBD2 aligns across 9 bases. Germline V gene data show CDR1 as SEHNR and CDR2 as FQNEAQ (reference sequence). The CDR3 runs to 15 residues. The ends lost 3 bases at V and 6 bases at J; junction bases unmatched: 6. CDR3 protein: CASSFSGSQFNEQFF. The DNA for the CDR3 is TGTGCCAGCAGCTTTAGCGGGAGTCAGTTCAATGAGCAGTTCTTC.

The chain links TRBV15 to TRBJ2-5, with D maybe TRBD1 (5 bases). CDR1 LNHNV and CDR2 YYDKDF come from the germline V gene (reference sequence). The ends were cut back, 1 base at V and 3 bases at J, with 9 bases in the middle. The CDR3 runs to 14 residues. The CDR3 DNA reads TGTGCCACCAGCAGAGGGGTAGGGGAAGAGACCCAGTACTTC. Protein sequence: CATSRGVGEETQYF.

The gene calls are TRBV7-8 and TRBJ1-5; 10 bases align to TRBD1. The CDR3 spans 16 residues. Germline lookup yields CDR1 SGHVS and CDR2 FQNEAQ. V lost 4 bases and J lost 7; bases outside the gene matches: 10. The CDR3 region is CASSSRRGQGNQPQHF. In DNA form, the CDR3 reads TGTGCCAGCAGCTCCCGTAGGGGACAGGGGAACCAGCCCCAGCATTTT.

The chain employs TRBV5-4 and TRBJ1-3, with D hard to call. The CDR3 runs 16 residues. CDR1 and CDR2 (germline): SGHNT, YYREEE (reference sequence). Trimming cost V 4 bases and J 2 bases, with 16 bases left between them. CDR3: CASSQGPPSPGNTIYF. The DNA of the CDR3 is TGTGCCAGCAGCCAAGGACCTCCGTCCCCTGGAAACACCATATATTTT.

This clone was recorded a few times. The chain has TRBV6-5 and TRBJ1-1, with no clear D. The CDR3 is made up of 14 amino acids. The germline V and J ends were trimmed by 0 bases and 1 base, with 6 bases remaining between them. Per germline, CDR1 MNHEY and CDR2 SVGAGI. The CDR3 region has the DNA TGTGCCAGCAGTTACTCGATCCAGAACACTGAAGCTTTCTTT. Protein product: CASSYSIQNTEAFF.

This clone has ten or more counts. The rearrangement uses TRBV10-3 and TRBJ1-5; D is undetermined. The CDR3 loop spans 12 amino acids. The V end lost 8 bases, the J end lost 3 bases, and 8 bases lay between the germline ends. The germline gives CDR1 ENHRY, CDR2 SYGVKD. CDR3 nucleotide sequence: TGTGCCATCGGCGCTCCCAATCAGCCCCAGCATTTT. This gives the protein CAIGAPNQPQHF.

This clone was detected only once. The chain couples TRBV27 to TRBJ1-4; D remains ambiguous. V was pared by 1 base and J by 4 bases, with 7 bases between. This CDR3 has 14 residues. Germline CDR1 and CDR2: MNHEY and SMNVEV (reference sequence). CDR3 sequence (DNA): TGTGCCAGCAGTTTATTTTCCGGTAATGAAAAACTGTTTTTT. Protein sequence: CASSLFSGNEKLFF.

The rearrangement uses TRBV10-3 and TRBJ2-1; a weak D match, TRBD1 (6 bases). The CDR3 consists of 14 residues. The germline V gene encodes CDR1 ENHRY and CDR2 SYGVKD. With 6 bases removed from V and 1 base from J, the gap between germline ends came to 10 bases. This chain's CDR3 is CAIRPDSSYNEQFF. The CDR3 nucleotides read TGTGCCATCAGGCCGGACAGTTCCTACAATGAGCAGTTCTTC.

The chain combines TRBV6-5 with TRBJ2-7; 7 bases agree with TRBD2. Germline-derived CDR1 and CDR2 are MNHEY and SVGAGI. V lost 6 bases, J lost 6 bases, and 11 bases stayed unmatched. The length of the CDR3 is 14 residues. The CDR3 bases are TGTGCCAGCAGCCCACAGGAGCGGGGAGTCGAGCAGTACTTC. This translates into CASSPQERGVEQYF.

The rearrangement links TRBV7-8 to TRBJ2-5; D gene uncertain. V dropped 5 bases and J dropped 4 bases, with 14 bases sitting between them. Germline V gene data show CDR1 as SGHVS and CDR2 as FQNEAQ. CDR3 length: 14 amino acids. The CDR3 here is CASSPRWVRETQYF. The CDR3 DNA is TGTGCCAGCAGCCCCCGGTGGGTTAGAGAGACCCAGTACTTC.